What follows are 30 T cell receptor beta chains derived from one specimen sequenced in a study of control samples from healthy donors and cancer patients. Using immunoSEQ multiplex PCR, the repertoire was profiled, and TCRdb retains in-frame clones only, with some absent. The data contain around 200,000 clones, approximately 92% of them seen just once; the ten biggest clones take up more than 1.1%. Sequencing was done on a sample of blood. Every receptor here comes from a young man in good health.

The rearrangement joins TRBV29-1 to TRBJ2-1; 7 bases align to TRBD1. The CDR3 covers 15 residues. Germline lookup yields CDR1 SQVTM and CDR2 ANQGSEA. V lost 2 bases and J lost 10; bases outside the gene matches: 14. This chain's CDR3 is CSVEKTGKSGGEQFF. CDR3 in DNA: TGCAGCGTTGAAAAGACAGGGAAGTCGGGTGGGGAGCAGTTCTTC.

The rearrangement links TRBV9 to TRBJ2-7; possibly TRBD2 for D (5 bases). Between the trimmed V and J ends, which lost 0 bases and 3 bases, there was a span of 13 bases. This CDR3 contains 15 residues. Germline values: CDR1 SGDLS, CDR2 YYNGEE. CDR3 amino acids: CASSVEGLPNYEQYF. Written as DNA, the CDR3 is TGTGCCAGCAGCGTAGAAGGACTCCCCAACTACGAGCAGTACTTC.

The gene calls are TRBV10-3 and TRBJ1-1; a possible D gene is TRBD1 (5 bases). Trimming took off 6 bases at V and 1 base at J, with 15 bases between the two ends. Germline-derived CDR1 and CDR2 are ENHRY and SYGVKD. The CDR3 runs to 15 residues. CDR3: CAIRQGTAENTEAFF. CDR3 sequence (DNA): TGTGCCATCAGGCAGGGCACTGCGGAGAACACTGAAGCTTTCTTT.

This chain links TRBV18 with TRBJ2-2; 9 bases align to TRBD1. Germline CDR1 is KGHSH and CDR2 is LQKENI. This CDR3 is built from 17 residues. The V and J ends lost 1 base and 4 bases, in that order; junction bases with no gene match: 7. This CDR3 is CASSPLRQGVTTGELFF. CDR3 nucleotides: TGTGCCAGCTCACCACTGAGACAGGGGGTTACCACCGGGGAGCTGTTTTTT.

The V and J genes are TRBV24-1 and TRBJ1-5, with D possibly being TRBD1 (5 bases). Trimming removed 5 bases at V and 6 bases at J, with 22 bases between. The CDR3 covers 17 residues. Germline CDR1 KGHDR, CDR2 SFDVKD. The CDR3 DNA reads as TGTGCCACCAGTGCTTCTGGAGGGGACCAAGCGGGTCAGCCCCAGCATTTT. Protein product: CATSASGGDQAGQPQHF.

This CDR3 is CAIIGTGNEQFF. For the CDR3, the DNA is TGTGCCATCATCGGGACAGGGAATGAGCAGTTCTTC. The chain joins TRBV10-3 to TRBJ2-1, with 9 nucleotides matching TRBD1. Looked up from germline, CDR1 is ENHRY and CDR2 is SYGVKD. The J segment lost 7 bases and the V segment lost 7 bases, leaving 2 bases of the junction unmatched. The CDR3 consists of 12 residues.

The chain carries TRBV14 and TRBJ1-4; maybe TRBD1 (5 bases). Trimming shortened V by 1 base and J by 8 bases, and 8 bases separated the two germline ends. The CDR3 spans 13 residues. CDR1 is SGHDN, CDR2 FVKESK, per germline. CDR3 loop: CASSQAGAEKLFF. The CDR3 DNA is TGTGCCAGCAGCCAAGCCGGGGCGGAAAAACTGTTTTTT.

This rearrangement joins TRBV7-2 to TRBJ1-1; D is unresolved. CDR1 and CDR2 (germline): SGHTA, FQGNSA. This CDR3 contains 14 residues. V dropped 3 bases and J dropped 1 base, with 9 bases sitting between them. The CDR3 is CASSLGGTNTEAFF. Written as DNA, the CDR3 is TGTGCCAGCAGCTTGGGCGGAACGAACACTGAAGCTTTCTTT.

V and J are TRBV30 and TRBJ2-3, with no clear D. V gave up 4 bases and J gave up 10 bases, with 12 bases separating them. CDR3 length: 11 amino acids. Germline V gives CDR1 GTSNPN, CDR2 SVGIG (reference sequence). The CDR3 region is CAWNQAPAQYF. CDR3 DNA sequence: TGTGCCTGGAATCAGGCCCCAGCGCAGTATTTT.

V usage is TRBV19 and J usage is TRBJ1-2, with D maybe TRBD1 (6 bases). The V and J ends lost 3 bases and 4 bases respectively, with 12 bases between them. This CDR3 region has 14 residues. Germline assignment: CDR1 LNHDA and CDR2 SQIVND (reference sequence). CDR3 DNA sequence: TGTGCCAGTAGTATGTGGGGGCGAACCTATGGCTACACCTTC. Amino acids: CASSMWGRTYGYTF.

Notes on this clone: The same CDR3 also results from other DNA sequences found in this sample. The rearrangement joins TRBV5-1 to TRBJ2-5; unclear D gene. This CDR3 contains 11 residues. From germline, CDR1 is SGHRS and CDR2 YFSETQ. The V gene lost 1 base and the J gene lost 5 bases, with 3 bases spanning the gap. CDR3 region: CASSLTETQYF. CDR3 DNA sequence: TGCGCCAGCAGCTTGACGGAGACCCAGTACTTC.

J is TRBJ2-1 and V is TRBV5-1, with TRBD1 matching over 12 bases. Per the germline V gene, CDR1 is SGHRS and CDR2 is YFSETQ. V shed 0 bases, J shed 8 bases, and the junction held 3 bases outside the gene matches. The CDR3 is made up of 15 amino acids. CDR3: CASSLAGTGGDEQFF. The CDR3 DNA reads TGCGCCAGCAGCTTGGCCGGGACAGGGGGCGATGAGCAGTTCTTC.

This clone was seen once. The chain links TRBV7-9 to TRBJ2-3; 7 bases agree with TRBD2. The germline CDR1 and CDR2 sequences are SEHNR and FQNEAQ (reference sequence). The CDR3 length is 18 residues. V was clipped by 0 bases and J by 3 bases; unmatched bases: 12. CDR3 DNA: TGTGCCAGCAGCTTAGCGCGTGGAGAGCGGGGAAGGACAGATACGCAGTATTTT. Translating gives CASSLARGERGRTDTQYF.

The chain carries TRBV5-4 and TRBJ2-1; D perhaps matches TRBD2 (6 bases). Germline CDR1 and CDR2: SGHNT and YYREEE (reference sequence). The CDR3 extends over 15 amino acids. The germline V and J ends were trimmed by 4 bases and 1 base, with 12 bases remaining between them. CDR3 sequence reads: CASSGGTVSYNEQFF. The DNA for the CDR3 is TGTGCCAGCAGCGGAGGGACCGTTTCCTACAATGAGCAGTTCTTC.

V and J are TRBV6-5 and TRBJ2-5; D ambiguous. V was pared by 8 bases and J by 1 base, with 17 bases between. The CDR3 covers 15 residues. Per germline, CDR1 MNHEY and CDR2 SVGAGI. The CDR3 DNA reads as TGTGCCAGCTTTTCCGGGTTCTGGGGCCAAGAGACCCAGTACTTC. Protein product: CASFSGFWGQETQYF.

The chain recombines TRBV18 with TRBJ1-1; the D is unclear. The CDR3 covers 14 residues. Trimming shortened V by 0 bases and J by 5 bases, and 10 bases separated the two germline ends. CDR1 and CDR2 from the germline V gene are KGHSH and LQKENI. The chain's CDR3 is CASSPPSGYTEAFF. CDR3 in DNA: TGTGCCAGCTCACCACCCTCGGGGTATACTGAAGCTTTCTTT. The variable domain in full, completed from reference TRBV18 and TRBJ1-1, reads NAGVMQNPRHLVRRRGQEARLRCSPMKGHSHVYWYRQLPEEGLKFMVYLQKENIIDESGMPKERFSAEFPKEGPSILRIQQVVRGDSAAYFCASSPPSGYTEAFFGQGTRLTVV.

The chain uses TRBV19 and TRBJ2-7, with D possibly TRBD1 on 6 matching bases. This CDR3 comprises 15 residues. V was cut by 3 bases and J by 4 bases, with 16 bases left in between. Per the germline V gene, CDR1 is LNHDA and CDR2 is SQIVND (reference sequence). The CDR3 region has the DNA TGTGCCAGTAGTATTGTGACAGGCCACGGTTACGAGCAGTACTTC. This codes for CASSIVTGHGYEQYF. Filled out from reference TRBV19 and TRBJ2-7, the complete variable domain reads DGGITQSPKYLFRKEGQNVTLSCEQNLNHDAMYWYRQDPGQGLRLIYYSQIVNDFQKGDIAEGYSVSREKKESFPLTVTSAQKNPTAFYLCASSIVTGHGYEQYFGPGTRLTVT.

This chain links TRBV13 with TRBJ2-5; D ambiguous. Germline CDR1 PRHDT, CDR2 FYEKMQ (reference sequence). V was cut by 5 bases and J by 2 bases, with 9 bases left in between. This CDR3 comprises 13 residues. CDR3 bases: TGTGCCAGCAGCCCGCCAGCGCAAGAGACCCAGTACTTC. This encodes CASSPPAQETQYF.

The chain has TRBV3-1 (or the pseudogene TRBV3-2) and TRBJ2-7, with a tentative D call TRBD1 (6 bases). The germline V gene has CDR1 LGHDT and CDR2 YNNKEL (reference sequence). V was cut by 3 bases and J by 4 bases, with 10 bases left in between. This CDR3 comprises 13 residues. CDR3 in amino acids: CASSHGGQYEQYF. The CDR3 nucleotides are TGTGCCAGCAGCCATGGGGGACAATACGAGCAGTACTTC.

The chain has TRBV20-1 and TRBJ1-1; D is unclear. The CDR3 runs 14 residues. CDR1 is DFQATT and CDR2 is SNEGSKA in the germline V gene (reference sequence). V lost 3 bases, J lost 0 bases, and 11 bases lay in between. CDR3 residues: CSASRQSMNTEAFF. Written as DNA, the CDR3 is TGCAGTGCTAGTCGGCAGTCCATGAACACTGAAGCTTTCTTT.

The CDR3 region has the DNA TGTGCCAGCAGTGAGAGGCCAGTATCCTACGAGCAGTACTTC. Protein product: CASSERPVSYEQYF. The chain recombines TRBV6-1 with TRBJ2-7; D unclear. From germline, CDR1 is MNHNS and CDR2 SASEGT. CDR3 size: 14 residues. V was pared by 3 bases and J by 1 base, with 10 bases between.

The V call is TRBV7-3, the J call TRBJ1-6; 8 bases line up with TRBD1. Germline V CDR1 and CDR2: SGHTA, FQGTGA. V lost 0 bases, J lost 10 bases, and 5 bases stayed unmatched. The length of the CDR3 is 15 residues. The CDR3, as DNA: TGTGCCAGCAGCTTAACGGCAGGGGGCTCGTCACCCCTCCACTTT. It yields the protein CASSLTAGGSSPLHF.

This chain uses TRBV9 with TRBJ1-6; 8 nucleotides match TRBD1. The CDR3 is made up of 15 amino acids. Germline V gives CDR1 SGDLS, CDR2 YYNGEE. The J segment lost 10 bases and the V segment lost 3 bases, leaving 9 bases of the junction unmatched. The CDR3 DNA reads TGTGCCAGCAGCGCATCGACAGGGGCGAAGTCACCCCTCCACTTT. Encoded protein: CASSASTGAKSPLHF.

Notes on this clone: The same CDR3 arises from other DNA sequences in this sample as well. The CDR3 coding sequence is TGTGCCAGCAGCCAAGAAGGCCAGGGTATCAGCGGTACCGGGGAGCTGTTTTTT. Translating gives CASSQEGQGISGTGELFF. V and J are TRBV4-2 and TRBJ2-2; the D gene could be TRBD1 or TRBD2 (5 bases each). V lost 0 bases, J lost 5 bases, and 19 bases lay in between. The CDR3 runs 18 residues. The germline V gene encodes CDR1 LGHNA and CDR2 YNFKEQ.

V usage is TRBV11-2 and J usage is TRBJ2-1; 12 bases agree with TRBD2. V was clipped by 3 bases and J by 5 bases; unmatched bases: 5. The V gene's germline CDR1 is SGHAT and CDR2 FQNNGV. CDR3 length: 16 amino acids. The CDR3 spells CASSFTSGGPNNEQFF. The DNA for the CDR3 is TGTGCCAGCAGCTTCACTAGCGGGGGGCCGAACAATGAGCAGTTCTTC. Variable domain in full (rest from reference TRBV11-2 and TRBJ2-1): EAGVAQSPRYKIIEKRQSVAFWCNPISGHATLYWYQQILGQGPKLLIQFQNNGVVDDSQLPKDRFSAERLKGVDSTLKIQPAKLEDSAVYLCASSFTSGGPNNEQFFGPGTRLTVL.

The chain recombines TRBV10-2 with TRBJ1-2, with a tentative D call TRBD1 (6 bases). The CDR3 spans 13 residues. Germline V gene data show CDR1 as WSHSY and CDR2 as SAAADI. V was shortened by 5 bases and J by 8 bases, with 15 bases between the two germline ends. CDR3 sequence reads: CASSTGWVIGYTF. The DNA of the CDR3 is TGCGCCAGCAGTACAGGGTGGGTTATAGGCTACACCTTC.

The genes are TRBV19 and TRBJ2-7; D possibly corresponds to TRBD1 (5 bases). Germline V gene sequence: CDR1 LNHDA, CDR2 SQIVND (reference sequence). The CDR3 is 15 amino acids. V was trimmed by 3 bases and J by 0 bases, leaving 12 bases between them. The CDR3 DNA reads TGTGCCAGTAGTATCGGGTCCGGACACTCCTACGAGCAGTACTTC. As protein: CASSIGSGHSYEQYF.

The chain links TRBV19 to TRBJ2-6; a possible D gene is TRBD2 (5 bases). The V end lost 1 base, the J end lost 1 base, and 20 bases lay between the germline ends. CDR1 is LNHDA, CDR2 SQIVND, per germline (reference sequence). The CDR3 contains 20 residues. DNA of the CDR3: TGTGCCAGTAGTATAGGAGACCTCGTCAGCGGTATATCTGGGGCCAACGTCCTGACTTTC. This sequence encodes CASSIGDLVSGISGANVLTF.

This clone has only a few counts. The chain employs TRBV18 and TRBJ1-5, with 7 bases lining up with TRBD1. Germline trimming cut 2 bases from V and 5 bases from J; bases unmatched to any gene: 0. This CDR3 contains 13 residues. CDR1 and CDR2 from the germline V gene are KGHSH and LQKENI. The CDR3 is CASSPGTDQPQHF. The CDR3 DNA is TGTGCCAGCTCACCAGGGACAGATCAGCCCCAGCATTTT.

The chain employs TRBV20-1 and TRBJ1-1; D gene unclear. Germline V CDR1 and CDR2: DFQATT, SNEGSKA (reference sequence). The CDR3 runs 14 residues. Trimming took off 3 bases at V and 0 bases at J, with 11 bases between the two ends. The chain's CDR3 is CSASDVLMNTEAFF. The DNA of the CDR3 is TGCAGTGCTAGTGACGTCCTCATGAACACTGAAGCTTTCTTT.